This T cell receptor beta chain was observed in a study of CD8 T cells in ankylosing spondylitis. The CDR3 has 13 amino acids. Germline V gives CDR1 MNHEY, CDR2 SVGAGI. Trimming took 9 bases from V and 8 from J; bases not matched to a gene: 5. For TCR beta, libraries came from quantitative 5'-RACE with molecular barcodes. TCRdb re-called the 5' RACE reads through MiXCR, storing one row per CDR3 protein. The sample lists roughly 370,000 distinct CDR3 sequences, around 20% occurring once. The table lists this clonotype with many counts. Its antigen is unidentified. General study results and limits: For ankylosing spondylitis blood, a TCR beta motif of about 8 highly homologous variants appeared characteristic.

This TCR came from a male donor with ankylosing spondylitis. The chain uses TRBV6-5 and TRBJ2-1, with 12 bases that match TRBD1. Source material: blood, either unsorted or a sorted T cell fraction (not recorded which). CDR3 amino acids: CASRGQGAYEQFF. In DNA form, the CDR3 reads TGTGCCAGTAGGGGACAGGGGGCCTATGAGCAGTTCTTC.